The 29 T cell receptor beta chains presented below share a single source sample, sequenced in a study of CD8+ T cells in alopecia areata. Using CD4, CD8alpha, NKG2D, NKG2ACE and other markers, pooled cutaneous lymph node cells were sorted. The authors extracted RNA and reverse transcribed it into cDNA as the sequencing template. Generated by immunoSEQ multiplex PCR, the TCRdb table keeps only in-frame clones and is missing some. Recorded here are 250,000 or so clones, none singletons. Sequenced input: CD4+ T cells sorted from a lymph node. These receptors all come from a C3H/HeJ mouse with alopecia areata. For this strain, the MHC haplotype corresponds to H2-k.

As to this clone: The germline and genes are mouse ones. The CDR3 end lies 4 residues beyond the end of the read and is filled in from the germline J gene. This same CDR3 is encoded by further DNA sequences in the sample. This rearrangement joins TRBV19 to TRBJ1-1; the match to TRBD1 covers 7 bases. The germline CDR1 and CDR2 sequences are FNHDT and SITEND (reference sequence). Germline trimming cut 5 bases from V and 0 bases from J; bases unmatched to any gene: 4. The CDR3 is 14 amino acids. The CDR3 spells CASRTGTANTEVFF. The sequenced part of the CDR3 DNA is TGTGCCAGCAGAACCGGGACAGCAAACACA.

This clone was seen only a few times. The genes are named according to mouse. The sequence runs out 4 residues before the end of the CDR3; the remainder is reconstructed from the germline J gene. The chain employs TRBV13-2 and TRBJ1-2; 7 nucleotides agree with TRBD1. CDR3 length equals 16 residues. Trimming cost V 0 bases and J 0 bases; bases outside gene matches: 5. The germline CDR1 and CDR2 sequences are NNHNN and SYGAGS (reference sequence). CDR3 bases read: TGTGCCAGCGGTGATGCAGGCGGGACAGCAAACTCC. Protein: CASGDAGGTANS. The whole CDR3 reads CASGDAGGTANSDYTF.

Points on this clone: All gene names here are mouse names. Incomplete CDR3 DNA: TGTGCCAGCAGTGATATTGGGGGGGCGCCGGAC. It translates to CASSDIGGAPD. The CDR3 in its entirety is CASSDIGGAPDTQYF. The V and J genes are TRBV13-3 and TRBJ2-5; 9 bases agree with TRBD2. The CDR3 end is not reached by the read, which stops 4 residues before it; the germline J gene fills it in. Germline V gene data show CDR1 as NNHDY and CDR2 as SYVADS. This CDR3 is built from 15 residues.

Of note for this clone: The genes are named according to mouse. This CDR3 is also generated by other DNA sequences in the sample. The CDR3 sequence is CASSREGNTEVFF. Incomplete CDR3 DNA: TGTGCTAGCAGTAGGGAGGGGAACACA. The V gene is TRBV17, the J gene TRBJ1-1; D remains ambiguous. The read finishes 4 residues shy of the CDR3 end, and the germline J gene is used to complete it. Germline CDR1 is MNHDT and CDR2 is YYDKIL. This CDR3 comprises 13 residues. V lost 3 bases and J lost 1, with 6 bases in between.

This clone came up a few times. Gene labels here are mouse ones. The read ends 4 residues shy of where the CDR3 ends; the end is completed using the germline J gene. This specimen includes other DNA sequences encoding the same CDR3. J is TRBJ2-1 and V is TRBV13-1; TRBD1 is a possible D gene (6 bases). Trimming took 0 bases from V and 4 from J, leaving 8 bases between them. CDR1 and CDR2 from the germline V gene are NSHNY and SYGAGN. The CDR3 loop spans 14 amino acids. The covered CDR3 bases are TGTGCCAGCAGTGATGCGGGACAATATGCT. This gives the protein CASSDAGQYA. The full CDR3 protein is CASSDAGQYAEQFF.

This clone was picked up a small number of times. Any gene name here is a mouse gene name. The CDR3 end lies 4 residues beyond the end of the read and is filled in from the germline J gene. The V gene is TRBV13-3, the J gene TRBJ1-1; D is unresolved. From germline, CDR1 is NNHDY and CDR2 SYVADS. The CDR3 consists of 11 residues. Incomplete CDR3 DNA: TGTGCCAGCAGTACAGCAACA. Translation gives CASSTAT. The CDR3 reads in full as CASSTATEVFF.

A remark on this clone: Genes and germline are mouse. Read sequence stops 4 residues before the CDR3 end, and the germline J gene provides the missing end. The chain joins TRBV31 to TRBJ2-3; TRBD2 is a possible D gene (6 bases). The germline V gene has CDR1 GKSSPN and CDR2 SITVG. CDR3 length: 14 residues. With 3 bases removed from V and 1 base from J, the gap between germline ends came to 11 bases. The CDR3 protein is CAWRARGGAETLYF. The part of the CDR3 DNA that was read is TGTGCCTGGAGAGCGCGGGGGGGTGCAGAA.

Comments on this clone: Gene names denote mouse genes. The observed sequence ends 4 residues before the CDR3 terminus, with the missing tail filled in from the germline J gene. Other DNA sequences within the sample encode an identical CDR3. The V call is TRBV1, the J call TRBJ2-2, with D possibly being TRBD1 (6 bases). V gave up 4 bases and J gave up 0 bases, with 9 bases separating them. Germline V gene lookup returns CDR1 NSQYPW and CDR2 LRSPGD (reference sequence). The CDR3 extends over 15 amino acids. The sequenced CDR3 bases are TGCACCTGCAGTGGGGGGACATCAAACACCGGG. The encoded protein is CTCSGGTSNTG. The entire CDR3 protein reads CTCSGGTSNTGQLYF.

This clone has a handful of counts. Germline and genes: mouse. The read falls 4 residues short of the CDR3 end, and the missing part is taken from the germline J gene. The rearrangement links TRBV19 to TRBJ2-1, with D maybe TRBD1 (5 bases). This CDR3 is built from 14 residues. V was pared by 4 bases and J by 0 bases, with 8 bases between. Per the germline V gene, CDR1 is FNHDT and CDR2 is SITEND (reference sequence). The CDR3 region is CASSRTSNYAEQFF. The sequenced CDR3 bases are TGTGCCAGCAGTCGGACATCTAACTATGCT. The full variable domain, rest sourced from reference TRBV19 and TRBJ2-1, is GGIITQTPKFLIGQEGQKLTLKCQQNFNHDTMYWYRQDSGKGLRLIYYSITENDLQKGDLSEGYDASREKKSSFSLTVTSAQKNEMAVFLCASSRTSNYAEQFFGPGTRLTVL.

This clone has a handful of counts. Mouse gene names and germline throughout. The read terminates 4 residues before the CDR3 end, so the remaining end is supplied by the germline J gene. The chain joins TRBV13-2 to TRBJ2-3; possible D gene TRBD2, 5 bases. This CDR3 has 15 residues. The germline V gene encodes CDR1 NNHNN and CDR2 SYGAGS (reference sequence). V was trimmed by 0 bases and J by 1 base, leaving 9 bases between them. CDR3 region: CASGDDGEGAETLYF. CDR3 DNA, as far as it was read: TGTGCCAGCGGTGATGATGGGGAAGGTGCAGAA.

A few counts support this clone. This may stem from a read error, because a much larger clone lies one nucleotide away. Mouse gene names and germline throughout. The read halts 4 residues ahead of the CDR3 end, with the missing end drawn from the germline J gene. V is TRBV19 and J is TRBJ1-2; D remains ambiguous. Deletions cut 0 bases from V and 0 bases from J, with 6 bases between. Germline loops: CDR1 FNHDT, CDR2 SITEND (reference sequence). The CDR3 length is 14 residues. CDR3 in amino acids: CASSIGGTNSDYTF. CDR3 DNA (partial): TGTGCCAGCAGTATAGGGGGAACAAACTCC.

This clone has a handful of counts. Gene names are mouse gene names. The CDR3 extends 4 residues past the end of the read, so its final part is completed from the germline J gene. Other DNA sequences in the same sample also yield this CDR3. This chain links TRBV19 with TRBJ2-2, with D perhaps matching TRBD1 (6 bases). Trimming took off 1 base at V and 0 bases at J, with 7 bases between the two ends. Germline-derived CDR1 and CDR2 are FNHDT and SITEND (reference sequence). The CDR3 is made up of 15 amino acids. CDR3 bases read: TGTGCCAGCAGTATAAACAGGGCAAACACCGGG. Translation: CASSINRANTG. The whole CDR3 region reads CASSINRANTGQLYF.

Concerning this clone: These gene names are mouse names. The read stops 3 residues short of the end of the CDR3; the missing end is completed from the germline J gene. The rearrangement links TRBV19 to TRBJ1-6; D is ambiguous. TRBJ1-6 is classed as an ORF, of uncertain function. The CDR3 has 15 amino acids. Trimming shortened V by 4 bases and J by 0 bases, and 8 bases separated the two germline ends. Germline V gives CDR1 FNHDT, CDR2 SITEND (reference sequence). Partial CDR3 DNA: TGTGCCAGCAGTTCCACAGATTCCTATAATTCGCCC. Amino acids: CASSSTDSYNSP. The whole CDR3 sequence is CASSSTDSYNSPLYF.

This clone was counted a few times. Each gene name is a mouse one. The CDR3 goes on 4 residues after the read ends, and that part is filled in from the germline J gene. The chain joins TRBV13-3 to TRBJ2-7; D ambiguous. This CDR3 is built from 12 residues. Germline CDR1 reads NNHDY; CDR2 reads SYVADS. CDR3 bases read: TGTGCCAGCAGTGCCCCCAGGTAT. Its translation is CASSAPRY. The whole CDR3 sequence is CASSAPRYEQYF.

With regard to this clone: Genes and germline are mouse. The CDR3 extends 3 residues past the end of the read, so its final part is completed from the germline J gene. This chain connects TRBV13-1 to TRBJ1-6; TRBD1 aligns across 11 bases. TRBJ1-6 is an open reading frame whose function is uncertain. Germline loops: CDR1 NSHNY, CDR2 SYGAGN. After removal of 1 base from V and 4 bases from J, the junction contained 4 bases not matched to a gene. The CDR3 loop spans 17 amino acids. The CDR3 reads CASSDKGQGAYNSPLYF. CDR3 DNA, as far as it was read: TGTGCCAGCAGTGATAAAGGACAGGGGGCTTATAATTCGCCC.

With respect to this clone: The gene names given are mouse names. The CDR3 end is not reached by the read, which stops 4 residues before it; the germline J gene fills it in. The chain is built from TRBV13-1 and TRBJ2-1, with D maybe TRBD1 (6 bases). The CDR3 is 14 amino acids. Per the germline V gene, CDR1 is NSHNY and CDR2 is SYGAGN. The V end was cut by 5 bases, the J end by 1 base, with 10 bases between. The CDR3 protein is CASRRRGNYAEQFF. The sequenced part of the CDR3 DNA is TGTGCCAGCAGGCGAAGGGGGAACTATGCT.

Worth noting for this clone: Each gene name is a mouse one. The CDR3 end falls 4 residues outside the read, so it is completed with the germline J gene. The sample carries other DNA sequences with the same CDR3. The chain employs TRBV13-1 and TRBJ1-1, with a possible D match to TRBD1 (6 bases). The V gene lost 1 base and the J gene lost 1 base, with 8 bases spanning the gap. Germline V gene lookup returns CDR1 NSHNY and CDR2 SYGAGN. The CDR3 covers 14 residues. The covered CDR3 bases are TGTGCCAGCAGTGATTTGGGACAAAACACA. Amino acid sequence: CASSDLGQNT. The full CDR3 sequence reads CASSDLGQNTEVFF.

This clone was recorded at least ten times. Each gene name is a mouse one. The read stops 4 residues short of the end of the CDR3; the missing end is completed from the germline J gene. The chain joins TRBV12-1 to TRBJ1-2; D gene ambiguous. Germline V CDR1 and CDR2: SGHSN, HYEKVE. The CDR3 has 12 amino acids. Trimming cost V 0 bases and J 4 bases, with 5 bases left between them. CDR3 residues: CASSLVGSDYTF. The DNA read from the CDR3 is TGTGCCAGCTCTCTCGTGGGCTCC. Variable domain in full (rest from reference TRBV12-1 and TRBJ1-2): DSGVVQSPRHIIKEKGGRSVLTCIPISGHSNVVWYQQTLGKELKFLIQHYEKVERDKGFLPSRFSVQQFDDYHSEMNMSALELEDSAMYFCASSLVGSDYTFGSGTRLLVI.

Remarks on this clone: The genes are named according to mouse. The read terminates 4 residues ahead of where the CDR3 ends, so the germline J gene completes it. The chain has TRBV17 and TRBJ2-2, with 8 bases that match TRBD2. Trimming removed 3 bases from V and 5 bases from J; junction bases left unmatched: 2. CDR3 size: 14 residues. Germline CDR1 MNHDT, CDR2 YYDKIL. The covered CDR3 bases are TGTGCTAGCAGTAGGTCTGGGGGGACCGGG. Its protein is CASSRSGGTG. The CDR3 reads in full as CASSRSGGTGQLYF.

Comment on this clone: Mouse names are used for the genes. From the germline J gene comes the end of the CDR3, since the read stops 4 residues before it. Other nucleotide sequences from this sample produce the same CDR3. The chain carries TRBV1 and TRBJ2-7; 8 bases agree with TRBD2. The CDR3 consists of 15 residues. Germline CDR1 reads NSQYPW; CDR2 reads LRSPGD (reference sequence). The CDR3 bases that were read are TGCACCTGCAGTGCAGATCTGGGGGGATTATAT. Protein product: CTCSADLGGLY. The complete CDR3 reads CTCSADLGGLYEQYF.

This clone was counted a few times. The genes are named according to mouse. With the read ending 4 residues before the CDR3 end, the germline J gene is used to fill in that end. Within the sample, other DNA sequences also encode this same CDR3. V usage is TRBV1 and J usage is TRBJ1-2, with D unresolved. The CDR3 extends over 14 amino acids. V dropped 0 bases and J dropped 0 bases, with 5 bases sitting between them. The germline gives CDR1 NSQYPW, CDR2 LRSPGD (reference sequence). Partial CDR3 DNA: TGCACCTGCAGTGCAGACAGTACAAACTCC. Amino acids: CTCSADSTNS. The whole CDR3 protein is CTCSADSTNSDYTF.

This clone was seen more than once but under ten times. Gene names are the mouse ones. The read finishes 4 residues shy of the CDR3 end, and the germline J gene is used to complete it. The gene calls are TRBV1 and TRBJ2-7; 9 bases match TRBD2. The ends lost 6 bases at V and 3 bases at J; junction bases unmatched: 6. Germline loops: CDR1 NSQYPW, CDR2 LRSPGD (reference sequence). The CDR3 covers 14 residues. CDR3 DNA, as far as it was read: TGCACCTGCAGCCACCTGGGGGGGAACTAT. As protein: CTCSHLGGNY. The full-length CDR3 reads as CTCSHLGGNYEQYF.

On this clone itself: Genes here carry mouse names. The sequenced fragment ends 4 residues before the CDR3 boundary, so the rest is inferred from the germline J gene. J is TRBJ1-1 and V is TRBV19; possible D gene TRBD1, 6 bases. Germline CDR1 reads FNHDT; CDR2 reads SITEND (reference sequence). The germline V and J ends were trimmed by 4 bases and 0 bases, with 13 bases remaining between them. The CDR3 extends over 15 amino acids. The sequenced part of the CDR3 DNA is TGTGCCAGCAGTGCCCGGGACAATGCAAACACA. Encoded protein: CASSARDNANT. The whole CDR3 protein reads CASSARDNANTEVFF.

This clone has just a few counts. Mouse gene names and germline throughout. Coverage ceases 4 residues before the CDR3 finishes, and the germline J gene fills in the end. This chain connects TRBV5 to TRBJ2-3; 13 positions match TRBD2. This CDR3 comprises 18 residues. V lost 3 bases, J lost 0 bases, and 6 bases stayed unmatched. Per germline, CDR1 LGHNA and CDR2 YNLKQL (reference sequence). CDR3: CASSHGTGGGFSAETLYF. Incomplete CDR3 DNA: TGTGCCAGCAGCCACGGGACTGGGGGGGGATTTAGTGCAGAA.

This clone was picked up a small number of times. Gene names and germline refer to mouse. CDR3 sequence: CASSPHWGPNTGQLYF. The covered CDR3 bases are TGTGCCAGCAGTCCACACTGGGGGCCAAACACCGGG. The J gene is TRBJ2-2, the V gene TRBV19, with 8 nucleotides matching TRBD2. The read terminates 4 residues ahead of where the CDR3 ends, so the germline J gene completes it. V shed 4 bases, J shed 0 bases, and the junction held 5 bases outside the gene matches. Germline V gene data show CDR1 as FNHDT and CDR2 as SITEND (reference sequence). The CDR3 totals 16 residues.

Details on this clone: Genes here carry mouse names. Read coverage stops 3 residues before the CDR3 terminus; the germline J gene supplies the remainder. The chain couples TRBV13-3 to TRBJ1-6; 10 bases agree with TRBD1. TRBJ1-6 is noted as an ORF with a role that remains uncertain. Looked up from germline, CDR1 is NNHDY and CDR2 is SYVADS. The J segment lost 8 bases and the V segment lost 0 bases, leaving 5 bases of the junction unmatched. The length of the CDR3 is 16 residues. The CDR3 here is CASSDVGQGMDSPLYF. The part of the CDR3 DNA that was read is TGTGCCAGCAGTGATGTGGGACAGGGGATGGATTCGCCC.

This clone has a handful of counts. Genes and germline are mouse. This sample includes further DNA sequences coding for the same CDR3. The CDR3 DNA, read in part, is TGCACCTGCAGTGCAGGACTGGGGGTTAACTATGCT. Protein: CTCSAGLGVNYA. The whole CDR3 reads CTCSAGLGVNYAEQFF. The chain recombines TRBV1 with TRBJ2-1; the match to TRBD2 covers 9 bases. The sequenced fragment ends 4 residues before the CDR3 boundary, so the rest is inferred from the germline J gene. V gave up 1 base and J gave up 0 bases; unmatched junction bases: 1. There are 16 residues in the CDR3. The germline V gene encodes CDR1 NSQYPW and CDR2 LRSPGD (reference sequence).

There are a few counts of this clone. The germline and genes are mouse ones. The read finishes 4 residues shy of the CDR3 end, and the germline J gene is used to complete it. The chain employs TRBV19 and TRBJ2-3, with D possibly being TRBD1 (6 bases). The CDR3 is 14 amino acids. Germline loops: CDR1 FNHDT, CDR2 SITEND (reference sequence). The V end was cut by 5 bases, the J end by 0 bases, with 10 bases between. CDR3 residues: CASRRGFSAETLYF. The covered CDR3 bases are TGTGCCAGCAGGAGGGGGTTTAGTGCAGAA.

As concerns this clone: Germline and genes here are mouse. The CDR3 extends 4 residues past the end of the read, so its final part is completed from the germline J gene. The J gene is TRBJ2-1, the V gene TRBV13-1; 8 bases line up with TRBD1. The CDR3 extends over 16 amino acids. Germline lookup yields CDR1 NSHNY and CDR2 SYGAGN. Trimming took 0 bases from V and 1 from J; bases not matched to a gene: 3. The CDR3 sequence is CASSDARQGNYAEQFF. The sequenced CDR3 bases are TGTGCCAGCAGTGATGCGAGACAGGGGAACTATGCT.